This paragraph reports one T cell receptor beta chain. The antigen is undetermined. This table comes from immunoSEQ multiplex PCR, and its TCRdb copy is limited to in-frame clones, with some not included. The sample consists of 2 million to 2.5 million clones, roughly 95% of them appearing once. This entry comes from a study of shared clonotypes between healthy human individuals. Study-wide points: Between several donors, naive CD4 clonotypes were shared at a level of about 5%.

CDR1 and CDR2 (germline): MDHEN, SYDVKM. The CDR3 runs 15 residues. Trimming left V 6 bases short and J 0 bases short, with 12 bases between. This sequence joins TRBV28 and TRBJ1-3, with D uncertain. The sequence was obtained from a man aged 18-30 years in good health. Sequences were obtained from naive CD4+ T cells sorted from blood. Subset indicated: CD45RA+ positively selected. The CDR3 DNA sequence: TGTGCCAGCAGATCCTCAGGTATCTCTGGAAACACCATATATTTT. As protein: CASRSSGISGNTIYF. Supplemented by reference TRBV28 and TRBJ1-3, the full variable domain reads DVKVTQSSRYLVKRTGEKVFLECVQDMDHENMFWYRQDPGLGLRLIYFSYDVKMKEKGDIPEGYSVSREKKERFSLILESASTNQTSMYLCASRSSGISGNTIYFGEGSWLTVV.